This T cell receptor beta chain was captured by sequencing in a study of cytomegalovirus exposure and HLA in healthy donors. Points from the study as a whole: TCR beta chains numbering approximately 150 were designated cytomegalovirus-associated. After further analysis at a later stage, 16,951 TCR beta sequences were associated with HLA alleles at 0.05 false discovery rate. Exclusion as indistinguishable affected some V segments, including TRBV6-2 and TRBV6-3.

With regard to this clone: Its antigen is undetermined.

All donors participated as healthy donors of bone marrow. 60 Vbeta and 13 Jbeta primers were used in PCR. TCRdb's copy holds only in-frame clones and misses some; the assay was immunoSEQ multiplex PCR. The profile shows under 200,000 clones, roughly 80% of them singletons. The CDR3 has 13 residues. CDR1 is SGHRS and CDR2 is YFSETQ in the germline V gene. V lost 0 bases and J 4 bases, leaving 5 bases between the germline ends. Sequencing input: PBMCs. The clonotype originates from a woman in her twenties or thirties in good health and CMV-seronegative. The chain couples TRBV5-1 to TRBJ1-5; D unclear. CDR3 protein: CASSLAQNQPQHF. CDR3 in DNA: TGCGCCAGCAGCTTGGCCCAGAATCAGCCCCAGCATTTT.